This paragraph reports one TCR beta chain. Its antigen is not identified. Amplified regions were TCR beta CDR3 sequences from RNA transcripts. During a first-round RT-PCR of the TCR CDR3, the HTBI primer set was used. TCRdb reanalysed the multiplex PCR reads using MiXCR and keeps one entry per CDR3 protein. The sample lists over 200,000 distinct CDR3 sequences, roughly 15% seen once, with roughly 53% in the top ten. With 0 bases removed from V and 3 bases from J, the gap between germline ends came to 12 bases. The CDR3 spans 15 residues. Germline lookup yields CDR1 LNHNV and CDR2 YYDKDF (reference sequence). The entry originates in a study of T cells in Graves' hyperthyroidism and ophthalmopathy. Study-level points and caveats: Within blood appeared most thyroid clonotypes that had expanded above 0.001.

For the diagnoses, clinical symptoms, serum thyroxine and TRAb, thyroid ultrasound and orbital computed tomography were used. V and J are TRBV15 and TRBJ2-7; D gene uncertain. Sample: blood. The receptor comes from a man in his forties or fifties with Graves' hyperthyroidism. Here the CDR3 reads CATSREFGGVYEQYF. The CDR3 region has the DNA TGTGCCACCAGCAGAGAATTTGGCGGAGTCTACGAGCAGTACTTC.